Listed here is a single T cell receptor beta chain. Its antigen is unknown. The sample comes from a study of OX40 agonist ivuxolimab in advanced cancers. Study details: The study treated patients with ivuxolimab, an agonistic anti-OX40 (CD134) antibody. Study observations and caveats: Dose levels from 0.1 to 3.0 mg/kg saw CD4+ and CD8+ blood T cells expand clonally by week 6. The study found that CD8+ T cells averaged more expanded clones than CD4+. Specificity for antigen went undetermined in the expanded peripheral T cells.

The germline gives CDR1 SQVTM, CDR2 ANQGSEA. The CDR3 consists of 15 residues. V shed 8 bases and J shed 0 bases, with 17 bases lying between them. This table comes from immunoSEQ multiplex PCR, and its TCRdb copy is limited to in-frame clones, with some not included. This sample yields 77,000 or so clones, of which more than 70% are seen a single time; approximately 2% belongs to the top ten. The sequenced sample was CD4+ or CD8+ T cells sorted from blood, obtained in a trial of the OX40 agonist ivuxolimab. The rearrangement links TRBV29-1 to TRBJ2-1; D is perhaps TRBD2 (6 bases). This clonotype was obtained from an adult with an advanced solid tumor such as melanoma, head and neck, liver or kidney cancer. In nucleotides, the CDR3 is TGCAGCAACTTCCGGGACTTCGGCTCCTACAATGAGCAGTTCTTC. This gives the protein CSNFRDFGSYNEQFF.